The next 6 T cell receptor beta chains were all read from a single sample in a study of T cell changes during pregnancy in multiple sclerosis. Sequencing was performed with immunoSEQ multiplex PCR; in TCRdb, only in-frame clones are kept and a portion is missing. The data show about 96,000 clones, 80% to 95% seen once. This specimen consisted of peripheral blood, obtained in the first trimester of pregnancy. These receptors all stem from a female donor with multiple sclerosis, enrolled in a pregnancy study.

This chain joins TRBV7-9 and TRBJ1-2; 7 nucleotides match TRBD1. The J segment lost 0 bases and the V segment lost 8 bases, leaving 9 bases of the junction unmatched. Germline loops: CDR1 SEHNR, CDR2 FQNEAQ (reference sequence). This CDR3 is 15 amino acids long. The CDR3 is CASGDGDRANYGYTF. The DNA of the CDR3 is TGTGCCAGCGGAGATGGGGACAGAGCTAACTATGGCTACACCTTC.

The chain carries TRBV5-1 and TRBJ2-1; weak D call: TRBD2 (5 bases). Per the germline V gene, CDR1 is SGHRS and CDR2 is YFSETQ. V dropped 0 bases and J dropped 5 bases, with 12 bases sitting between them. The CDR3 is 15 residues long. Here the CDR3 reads CASSLDPGRDNEQFF. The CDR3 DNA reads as TGCGCCAGCAGCTTGGACCCTGGGAGAGACAATGAGCAGTTCTTC.

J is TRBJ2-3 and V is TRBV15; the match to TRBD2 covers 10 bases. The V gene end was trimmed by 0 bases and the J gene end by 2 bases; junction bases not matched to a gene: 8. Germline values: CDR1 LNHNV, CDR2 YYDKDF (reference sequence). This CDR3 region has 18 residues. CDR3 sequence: CATSREEVAGGDTDTQYF. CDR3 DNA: TGTGCCACCAGCAGAGAGGAGGTAGCGGGAGGTGACACAGATACGCAGTATTTT. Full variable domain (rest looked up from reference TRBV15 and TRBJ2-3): DAMVIQNPRYQVTQFGKPVTLSCSQTLNHNVMYWYQQKSSQAPKLLFHYYDKDFNNEADTPDNFQSRRPNTSFCFLDIRSPGLGDTAMYLCATSREEVAGGDTDTQYFGPGTRLTVL.

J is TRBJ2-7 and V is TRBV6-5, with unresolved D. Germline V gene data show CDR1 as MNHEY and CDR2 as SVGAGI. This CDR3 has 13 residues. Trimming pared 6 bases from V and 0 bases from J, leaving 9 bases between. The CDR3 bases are TGTGCCAGCAGCCTAGGAAGCTCCTACGAGCAGTACTTC. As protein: CASSLGSSYEQYF.

This CDR3 reads CASTDSGANVLTF. Written as DNA, the CDR3 is TGTGCCAGCACAGATTCTGGGGCCAACGTCCTGACTTTC. The chain couples TRBV14 to TRBJ2-6; D unresolved. In germline, CDR1 is SGHDN, CDR2 FVKESK. The CDR3 totals 13 residues. V shed 7 bases and J shed 1 base, with 5 bases lying between them.

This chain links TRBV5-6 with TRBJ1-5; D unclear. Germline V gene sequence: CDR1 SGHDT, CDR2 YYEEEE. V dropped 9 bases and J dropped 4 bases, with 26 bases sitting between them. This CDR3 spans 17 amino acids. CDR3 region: CATQLPPRASRNQPQHF. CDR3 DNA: TGTGCCACCCAGCTTCCCCCGCGGGCCAGCCGAAATCAGCCCCAGCATTTT.